The present TCR beta chain was sequenced within a study of T-cell memory formation after mild COVID-19. Looking at the study overall: Each donor largely had its own TCR clusters. Findings and limits, study-wide: Detection of some responders pre-infection suggested pre-existing cross-reactive memory T cells participated. Clones shrinking between day 15 and 85 showed a balanced CD4/CD8 split, and those that grew later tilted toward CD4+.

5'RACE with constant-segment primers built TCRalpha and TCRbeta cDNA libraries with UMIs. MiXCR, run by TCRdb on the 5' RACE reads, gives a single entry per CDR3 protein. In the table there are around 340,000 distinct CDR3 sequences, roughly 15% of which are singletons. As concerns this clonotype: Its specificity is unknown.

V lost 0 bases and J lost 1, with 11 bases in between. Germline loops: CDR1 KGHSH, CDR2 LQKENI. The CDR3 length is 16 residues. The material sequenced was PBMCs or a T cell subset sorted from them (not recorded which). The chain has TRBV18 and TRBJ2-3, with D perhaps matching TRBD1 (6 bases). This clonotype originated in a man between 18 and 35 years old who had mild COVID-19 (a few samples of this study predate the infection). Cell type and time point are not known. CDR3 nucleotide sequence: TGTGCCAGCTCACCACCCAGCAGGGGCGGCACAGATACGCAGTATTTT. Translated: CASSPPSRGGTDTQYF.